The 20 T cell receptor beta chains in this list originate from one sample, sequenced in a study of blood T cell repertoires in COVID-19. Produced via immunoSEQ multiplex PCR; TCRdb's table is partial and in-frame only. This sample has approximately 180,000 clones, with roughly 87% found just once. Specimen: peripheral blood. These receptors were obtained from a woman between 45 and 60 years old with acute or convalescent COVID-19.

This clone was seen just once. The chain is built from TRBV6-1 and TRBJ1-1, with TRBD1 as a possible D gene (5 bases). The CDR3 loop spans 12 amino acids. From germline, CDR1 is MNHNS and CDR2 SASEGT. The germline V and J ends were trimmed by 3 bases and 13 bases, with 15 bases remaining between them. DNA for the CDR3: TGTGCCAGCAGTGAGGCGGGGGTTGTGGGTTTCTTT. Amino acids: CASSEAGVVGFF.

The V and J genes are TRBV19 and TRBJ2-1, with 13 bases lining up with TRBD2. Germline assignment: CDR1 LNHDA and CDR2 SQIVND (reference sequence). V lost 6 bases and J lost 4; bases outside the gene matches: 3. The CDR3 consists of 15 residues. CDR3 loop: CASRTSGGEYNEQFF. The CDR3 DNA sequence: TGTGCCAGTAGAACTAGCGGGGGGGAATACAATGAGCAGTTCTTC.

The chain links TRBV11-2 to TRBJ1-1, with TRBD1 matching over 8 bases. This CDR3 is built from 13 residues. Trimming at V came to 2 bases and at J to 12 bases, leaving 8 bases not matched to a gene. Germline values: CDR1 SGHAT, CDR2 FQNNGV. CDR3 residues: CASSLMQGASSFF. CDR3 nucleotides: TGTGCCAGCAGCTTAATGCAGGGGGCATCATCTTTCTTT.

This CDR3 reads CASSSQGGTEAFF. In nucleotides, the CDR3 is TGTGCCAGCAGCTCTCAGGGTGGCACTGAAGCTTTCTTT. This chain links TRBV5-4 with TRBJ1-1; tentative D call: TRBD1 (5 bases). CDR3 length equals 13 residues. CDR1 is SGHNT, CDR2 YYREEE, per germline (reference sequence). The V and J ends lost 3 bases and 4 bases respectively, with 10 bases between them.

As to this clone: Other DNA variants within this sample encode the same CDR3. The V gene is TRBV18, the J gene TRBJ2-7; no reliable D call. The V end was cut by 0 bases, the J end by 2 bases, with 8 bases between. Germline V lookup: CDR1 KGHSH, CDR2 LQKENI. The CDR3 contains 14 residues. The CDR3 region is CASSPPRDTYEQYF. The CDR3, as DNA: TGTGCCAGCTCACCACCCCGAGACACCTACGAGCAGTACTTC.

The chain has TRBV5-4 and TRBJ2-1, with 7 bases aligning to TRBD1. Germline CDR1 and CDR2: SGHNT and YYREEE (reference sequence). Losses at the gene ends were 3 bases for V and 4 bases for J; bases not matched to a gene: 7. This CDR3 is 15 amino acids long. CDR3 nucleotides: TGTGCCAGCAGCTCGCGACAGGGCTCTTACAATGAGCAGTTCTTC. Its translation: CASSSRQGSYNEQFF.

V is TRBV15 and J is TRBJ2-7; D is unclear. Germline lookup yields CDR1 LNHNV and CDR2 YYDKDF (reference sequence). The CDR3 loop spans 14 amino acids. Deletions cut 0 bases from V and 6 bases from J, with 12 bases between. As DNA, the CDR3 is TGTGCCACCAGCAGAGAAGCCGGTGCGCTCGAGCAGTACTTC. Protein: CATSREAGALEQYF.

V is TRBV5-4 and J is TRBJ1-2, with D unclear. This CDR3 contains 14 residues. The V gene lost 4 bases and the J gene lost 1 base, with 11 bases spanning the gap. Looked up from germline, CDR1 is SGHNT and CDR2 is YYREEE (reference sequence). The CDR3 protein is CASSPGSVNYGYTF. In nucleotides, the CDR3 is TGTGCCAGCAGCCCAGGCTCTGTTAACTATGGCTACACCTTC.

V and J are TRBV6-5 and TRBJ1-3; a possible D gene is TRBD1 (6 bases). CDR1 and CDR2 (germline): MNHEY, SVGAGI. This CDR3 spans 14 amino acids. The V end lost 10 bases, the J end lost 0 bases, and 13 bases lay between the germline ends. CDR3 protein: CATRTVLSGNTIYF. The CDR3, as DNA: TGTGCCACCCGGACAGTGCTCTCTGGAAACACCATATATTTT.

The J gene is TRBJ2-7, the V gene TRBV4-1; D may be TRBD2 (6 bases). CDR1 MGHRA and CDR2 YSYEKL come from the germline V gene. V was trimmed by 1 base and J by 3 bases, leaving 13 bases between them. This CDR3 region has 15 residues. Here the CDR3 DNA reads TGCGCCAGCAGCCAAGGAGTAGCGGCTAGCTACGAGCAGTACTTC. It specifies CASSQGVAASYEQYF.

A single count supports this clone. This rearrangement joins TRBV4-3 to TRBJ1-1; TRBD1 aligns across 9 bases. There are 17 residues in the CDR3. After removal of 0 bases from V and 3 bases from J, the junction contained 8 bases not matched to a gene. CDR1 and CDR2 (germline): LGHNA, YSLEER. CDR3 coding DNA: TGCGCCAGCAGCCAAGAGTTTTGGGACAGGGATTACACTGAAGCTTTCTTT. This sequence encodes CASSQEFWDRDYTEAFF.

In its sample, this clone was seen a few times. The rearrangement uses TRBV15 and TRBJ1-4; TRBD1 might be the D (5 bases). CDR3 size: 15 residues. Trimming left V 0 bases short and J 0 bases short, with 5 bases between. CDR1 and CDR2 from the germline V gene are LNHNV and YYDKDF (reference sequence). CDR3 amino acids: CATSRDRATNEKLFF. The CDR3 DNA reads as TGTGCCACCAGCAGAGACAGGGCAACTAATGAAAAACTGTTTTTT.

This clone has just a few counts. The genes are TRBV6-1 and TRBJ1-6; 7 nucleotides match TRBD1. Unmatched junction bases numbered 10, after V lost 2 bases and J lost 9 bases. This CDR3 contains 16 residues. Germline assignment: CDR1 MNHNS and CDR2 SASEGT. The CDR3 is CASSEIGRGSSSPLHF. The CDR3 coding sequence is TGTGCCAGCAGTGAAATTGGCAGGGGGTCTAGTTCACCCCTCCACTTT.

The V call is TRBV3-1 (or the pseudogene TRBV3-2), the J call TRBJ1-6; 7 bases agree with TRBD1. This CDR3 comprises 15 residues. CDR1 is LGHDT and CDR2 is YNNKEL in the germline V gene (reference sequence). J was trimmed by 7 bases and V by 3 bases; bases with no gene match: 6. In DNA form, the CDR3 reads TGTGCCAGCAGCCAGGTTTCGGGACAGAATTCACCCCTCCACTTT. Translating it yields CASSQVSGQNSPLHF.

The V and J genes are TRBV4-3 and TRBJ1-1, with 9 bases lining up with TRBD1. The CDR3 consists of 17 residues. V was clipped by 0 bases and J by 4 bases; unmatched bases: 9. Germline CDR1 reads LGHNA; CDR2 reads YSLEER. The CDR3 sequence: CASSQDLNRGLGTEAFF. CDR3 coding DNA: TGCGCCAGCAGCCAAGATCTTAACAGGGGGCTGGGCACTGAAGCTTTCTTT.

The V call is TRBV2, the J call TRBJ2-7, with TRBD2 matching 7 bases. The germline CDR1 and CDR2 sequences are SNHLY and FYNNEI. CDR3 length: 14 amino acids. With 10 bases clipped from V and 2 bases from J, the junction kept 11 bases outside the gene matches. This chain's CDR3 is CATRRRGSTYEQYF. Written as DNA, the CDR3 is TGTGCCACTCGGAGGCGGGGGTCGACCTACGAGCAGTACTTC. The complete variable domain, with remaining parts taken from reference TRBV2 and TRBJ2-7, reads EPEVTQTPSHQVTQMGQEVILRCVPISNHLYFYWYRQILGQKVEFLVSFYNNEISEKSEIFDDQFSVERPDGSNFTLKIRSTKLEDSAMYFCATRRRGSTYEQYFGPGTRLTVT.

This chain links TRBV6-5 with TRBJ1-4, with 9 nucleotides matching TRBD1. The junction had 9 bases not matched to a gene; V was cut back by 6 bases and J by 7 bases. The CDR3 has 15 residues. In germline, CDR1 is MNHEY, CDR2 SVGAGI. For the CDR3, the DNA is TGTGCCAGCAGAGCCTTGACAGGGGGTTTTGAAAAACTGTTTTTT. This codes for CASRALTGGFEKLFF.

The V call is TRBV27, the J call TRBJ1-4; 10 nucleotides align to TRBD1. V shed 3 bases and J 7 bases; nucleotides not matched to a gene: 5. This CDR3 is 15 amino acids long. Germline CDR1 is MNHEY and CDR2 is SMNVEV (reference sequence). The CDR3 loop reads CASSLSGTGVEKLFF. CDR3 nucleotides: TGTGCCAGCAGTTTGTCCGGGACAGGGGTTGAAAAACTGTTTTTT.

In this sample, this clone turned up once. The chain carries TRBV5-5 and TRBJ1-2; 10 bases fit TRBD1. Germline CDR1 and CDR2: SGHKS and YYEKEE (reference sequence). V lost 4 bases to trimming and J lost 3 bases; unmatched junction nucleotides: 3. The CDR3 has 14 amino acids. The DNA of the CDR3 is TGTGCCAGCAGCCCGACAGGGGGCGACTATGGCTACACCTTC. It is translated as CASSPTGGDYGYTF.

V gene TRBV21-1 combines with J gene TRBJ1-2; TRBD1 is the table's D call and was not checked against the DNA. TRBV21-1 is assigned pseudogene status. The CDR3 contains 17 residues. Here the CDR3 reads CASKSKSRDREFSGYTF. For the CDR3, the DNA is TGTGCCAGCAAATCAAAAAGCAGGGACAGGGAGTTTTCTGGCTACACCTTC.